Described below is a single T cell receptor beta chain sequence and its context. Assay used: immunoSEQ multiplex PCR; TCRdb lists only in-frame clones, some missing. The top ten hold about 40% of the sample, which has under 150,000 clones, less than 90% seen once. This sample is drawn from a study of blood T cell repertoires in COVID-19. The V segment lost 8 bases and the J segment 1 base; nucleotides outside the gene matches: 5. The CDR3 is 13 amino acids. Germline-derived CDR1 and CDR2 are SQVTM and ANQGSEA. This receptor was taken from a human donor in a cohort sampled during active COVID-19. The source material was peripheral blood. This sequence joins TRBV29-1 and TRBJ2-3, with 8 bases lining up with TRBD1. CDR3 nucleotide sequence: TGCAGCTGCTCGACAGGGGGCACAGATACGCAGTATTTT. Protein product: CSCSTGGTDTQYF.